This T cell receptor (beta chain) is drawn from a study of blood T cell repertoires in COVID-19. On the study more broadly: T cells, B-cell-depleted T cells, or PBMCs provided the cDNA or gDNA that served as material.

The CDR3 is made up of 16 amino acids. The ends lost 6 bases at V and 6 bases at J; junction bases unmatched: 13. In the original workflow: Amplification of reference gene primers was used by the study to estimate nucleated cell counts. Sequenced by immunoSEQ multiplex PCR; TCRdb stores in-frame clones only, minus some. The V and J calls and clone size are taken from that table; D and trimming were inferred from the DNA. Of more than 45,000 clones detected, around 76% appear once; the ten largest clones hold about 20%. This sequence was found in a woman aged 55-70 years with acute or convalescent COVID-19. The sample consisted of peripheral blood. The chain couples TRBV23-1 to TRBJ2-4, with TRBD1 matching over 8 bases. TRBV23-1 is an ORF, with its function uncertain. CDR3 sequence: CASSRYMTGVTNIQYF. In DNA form, the CDR3 reads TGCGCCAGCAGCCGATATATGACAGGGGTGACAAACATTCAGTACTTC.